This TCR beta chain appears in the sequencing data of a study of blood T cell repertoires in COVID-19. Study overall: T cells, B-cell-depleted T cells, or PBMCs provided the cDNA or gDNA that served as material.

Data came from immunoSEQ multiplex PCR; TCRdb stores just in-frame clones and leaves some out. The sample shows a few hundred thousand clones, approximately 90% of them seen only once. The V gene lost 0 bases and the J gene lost 5 bases, with 11 bases spanning the gap. Germline loops: CDR1 MNHEY, CDR2 SVGEGT. The CDR3 totals 16 residues. The V gene is TRBV6-2 or TRBV6-3, the J gene TRBJ2-6; D gene ambiguous. The sequenced sample was PBMCs or T cells enriched from blood (not recorded which). The clonotype was recovered from a man aged 25-40 years who had recovered from COVID-19. The CDR3 loop is CASSYSESSWANVLTF. In DNA, the CDR3 is TGTGCCAGCAGTTACTCGGAGAGTTCCTGGGCCAACGTCCTGACTTTC.